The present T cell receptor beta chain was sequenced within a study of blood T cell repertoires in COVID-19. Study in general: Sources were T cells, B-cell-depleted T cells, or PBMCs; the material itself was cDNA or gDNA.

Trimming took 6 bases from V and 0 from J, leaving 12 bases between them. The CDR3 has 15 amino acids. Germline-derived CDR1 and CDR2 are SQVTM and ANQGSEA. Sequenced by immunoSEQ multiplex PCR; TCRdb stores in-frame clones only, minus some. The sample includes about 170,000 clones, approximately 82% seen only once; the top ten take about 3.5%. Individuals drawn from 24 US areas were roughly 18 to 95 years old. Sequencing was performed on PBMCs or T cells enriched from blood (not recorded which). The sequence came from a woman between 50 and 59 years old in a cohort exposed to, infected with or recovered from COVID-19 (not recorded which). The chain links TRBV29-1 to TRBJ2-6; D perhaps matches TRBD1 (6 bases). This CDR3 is CSVGTPNSGANVLTF. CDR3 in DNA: TGCAGCGTGGGGACACCAAACTCTGGGGCCAACGTCCTGACTTTC.